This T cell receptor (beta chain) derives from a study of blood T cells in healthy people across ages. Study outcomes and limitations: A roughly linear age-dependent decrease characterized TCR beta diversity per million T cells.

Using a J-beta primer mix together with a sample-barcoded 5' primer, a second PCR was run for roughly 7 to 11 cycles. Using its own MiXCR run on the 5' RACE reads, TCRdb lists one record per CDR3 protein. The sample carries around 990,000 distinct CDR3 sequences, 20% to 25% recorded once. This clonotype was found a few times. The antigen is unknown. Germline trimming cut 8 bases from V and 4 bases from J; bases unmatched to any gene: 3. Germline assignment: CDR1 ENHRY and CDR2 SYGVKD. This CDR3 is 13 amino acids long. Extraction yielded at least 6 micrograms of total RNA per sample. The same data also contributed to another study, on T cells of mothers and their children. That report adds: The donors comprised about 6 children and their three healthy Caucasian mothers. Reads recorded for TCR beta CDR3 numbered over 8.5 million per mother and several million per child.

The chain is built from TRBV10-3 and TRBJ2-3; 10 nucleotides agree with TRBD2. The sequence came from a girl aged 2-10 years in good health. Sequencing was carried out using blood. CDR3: CAIGLAAPDTQYF. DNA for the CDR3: TGTGCCATCGGACTAGCGGCTCCAGATACGCAGTATTTT.